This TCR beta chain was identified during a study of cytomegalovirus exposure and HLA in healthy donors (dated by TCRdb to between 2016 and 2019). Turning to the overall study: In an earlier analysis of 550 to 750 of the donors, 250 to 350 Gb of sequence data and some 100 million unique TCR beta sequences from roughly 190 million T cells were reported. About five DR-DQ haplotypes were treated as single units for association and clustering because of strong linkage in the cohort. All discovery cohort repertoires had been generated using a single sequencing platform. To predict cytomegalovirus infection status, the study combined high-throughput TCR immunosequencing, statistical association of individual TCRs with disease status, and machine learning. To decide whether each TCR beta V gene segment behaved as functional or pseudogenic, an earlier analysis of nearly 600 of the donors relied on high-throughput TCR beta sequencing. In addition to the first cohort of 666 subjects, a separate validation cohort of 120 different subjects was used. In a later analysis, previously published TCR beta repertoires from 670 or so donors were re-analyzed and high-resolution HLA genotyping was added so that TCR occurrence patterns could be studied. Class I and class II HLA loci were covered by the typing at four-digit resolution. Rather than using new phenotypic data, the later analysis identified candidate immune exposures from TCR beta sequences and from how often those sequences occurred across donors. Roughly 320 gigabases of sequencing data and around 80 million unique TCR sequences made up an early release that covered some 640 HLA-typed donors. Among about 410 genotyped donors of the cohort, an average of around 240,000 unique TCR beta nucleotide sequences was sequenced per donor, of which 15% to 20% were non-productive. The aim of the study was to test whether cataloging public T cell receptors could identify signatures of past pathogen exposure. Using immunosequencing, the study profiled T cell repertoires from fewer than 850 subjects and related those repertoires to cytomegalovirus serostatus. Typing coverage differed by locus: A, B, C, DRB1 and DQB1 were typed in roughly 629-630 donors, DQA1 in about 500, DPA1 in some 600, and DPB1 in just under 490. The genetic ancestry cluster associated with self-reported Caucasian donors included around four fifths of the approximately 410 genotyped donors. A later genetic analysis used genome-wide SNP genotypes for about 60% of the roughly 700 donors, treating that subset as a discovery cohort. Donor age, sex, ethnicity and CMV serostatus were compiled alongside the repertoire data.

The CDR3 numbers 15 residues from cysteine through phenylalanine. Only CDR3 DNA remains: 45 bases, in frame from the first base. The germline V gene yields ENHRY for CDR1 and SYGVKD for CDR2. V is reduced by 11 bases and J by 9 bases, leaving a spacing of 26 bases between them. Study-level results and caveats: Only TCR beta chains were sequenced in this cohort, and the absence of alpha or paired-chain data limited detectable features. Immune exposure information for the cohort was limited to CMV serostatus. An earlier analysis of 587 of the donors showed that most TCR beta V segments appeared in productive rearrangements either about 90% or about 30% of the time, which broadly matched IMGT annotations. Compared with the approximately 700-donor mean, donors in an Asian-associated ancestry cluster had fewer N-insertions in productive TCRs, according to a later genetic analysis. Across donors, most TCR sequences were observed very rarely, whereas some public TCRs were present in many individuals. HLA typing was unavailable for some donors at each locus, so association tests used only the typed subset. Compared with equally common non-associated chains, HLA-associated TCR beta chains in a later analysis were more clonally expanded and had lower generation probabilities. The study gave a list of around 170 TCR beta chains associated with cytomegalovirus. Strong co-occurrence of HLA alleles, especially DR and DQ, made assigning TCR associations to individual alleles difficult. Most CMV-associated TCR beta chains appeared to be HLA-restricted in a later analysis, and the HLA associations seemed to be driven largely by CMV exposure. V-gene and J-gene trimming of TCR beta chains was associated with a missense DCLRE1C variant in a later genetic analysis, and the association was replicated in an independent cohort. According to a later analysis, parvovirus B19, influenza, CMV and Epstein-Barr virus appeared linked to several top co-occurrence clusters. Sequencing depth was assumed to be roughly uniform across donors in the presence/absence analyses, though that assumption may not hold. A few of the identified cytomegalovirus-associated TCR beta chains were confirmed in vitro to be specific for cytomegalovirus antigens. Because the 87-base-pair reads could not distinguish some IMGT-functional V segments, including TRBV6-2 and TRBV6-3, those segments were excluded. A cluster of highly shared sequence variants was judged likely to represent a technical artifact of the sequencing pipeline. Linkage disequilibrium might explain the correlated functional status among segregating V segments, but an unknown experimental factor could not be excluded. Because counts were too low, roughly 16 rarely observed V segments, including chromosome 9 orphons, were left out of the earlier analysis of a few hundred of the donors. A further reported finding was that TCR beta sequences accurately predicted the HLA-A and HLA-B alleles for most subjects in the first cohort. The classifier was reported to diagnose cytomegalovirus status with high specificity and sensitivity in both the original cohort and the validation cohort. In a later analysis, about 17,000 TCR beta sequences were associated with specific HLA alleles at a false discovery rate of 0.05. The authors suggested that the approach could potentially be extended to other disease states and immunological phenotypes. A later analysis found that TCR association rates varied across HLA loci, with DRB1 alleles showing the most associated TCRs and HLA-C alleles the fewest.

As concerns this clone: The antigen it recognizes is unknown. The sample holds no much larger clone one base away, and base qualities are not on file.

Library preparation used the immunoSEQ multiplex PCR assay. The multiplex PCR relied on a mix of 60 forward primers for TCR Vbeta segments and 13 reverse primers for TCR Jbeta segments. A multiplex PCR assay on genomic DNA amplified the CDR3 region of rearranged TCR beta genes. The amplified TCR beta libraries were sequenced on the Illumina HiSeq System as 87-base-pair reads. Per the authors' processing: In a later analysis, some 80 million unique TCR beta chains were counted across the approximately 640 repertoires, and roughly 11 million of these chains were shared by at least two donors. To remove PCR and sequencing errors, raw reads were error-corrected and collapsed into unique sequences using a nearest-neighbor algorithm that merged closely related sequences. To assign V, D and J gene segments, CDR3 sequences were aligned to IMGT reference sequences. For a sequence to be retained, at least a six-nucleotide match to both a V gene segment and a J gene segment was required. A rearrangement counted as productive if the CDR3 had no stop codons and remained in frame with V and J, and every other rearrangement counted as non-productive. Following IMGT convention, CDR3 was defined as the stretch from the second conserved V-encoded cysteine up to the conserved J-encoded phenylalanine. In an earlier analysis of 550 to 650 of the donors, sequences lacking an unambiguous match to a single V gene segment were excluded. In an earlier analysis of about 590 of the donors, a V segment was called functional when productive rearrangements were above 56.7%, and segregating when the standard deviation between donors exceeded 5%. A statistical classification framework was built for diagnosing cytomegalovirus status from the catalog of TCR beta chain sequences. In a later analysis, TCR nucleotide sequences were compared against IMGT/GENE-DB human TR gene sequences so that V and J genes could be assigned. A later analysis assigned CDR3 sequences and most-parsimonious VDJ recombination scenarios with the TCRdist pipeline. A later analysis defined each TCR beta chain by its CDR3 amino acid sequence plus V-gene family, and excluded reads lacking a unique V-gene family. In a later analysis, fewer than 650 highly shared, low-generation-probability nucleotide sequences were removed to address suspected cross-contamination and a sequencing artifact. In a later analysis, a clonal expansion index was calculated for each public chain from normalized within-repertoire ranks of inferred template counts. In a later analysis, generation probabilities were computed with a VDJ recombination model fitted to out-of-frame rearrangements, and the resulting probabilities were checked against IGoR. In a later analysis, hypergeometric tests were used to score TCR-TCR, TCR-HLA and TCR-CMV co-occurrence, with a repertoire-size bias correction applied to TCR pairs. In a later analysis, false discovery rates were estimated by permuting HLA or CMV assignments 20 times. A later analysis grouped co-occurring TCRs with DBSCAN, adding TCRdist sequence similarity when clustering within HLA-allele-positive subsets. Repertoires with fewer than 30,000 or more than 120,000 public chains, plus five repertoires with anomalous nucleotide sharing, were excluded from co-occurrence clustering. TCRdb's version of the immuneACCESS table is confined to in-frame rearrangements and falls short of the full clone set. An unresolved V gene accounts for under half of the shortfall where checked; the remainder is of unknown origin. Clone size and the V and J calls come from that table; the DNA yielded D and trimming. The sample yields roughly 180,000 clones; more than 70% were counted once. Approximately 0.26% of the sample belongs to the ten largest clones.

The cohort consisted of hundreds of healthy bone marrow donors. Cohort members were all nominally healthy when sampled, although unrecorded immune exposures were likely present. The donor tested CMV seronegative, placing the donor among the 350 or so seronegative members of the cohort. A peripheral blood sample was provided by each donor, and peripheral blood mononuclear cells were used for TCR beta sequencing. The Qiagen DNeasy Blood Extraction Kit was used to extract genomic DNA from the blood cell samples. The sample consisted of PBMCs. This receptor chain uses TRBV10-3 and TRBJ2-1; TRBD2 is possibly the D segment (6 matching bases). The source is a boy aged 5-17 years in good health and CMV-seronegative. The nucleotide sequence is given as TGTGCCTCAGACCCAACGGGAGCAATAAATCCTGAGCAGTTCTTC. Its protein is CASDPTGAINPEQFF.